This entry concerns a single TCR beta chain. What it recognizes is unknown. CDR1 is MNHEY, CDR2 SMNVEV, per germline (reference sequence). V gave up 7 bases and J gave up 3 bases, with 16 bases separating them. This CDR3 has 15 residues. This sample is drawn from a study of identical twins. General study points: Fewer insertions characterized abundant cord blood beta clonotypes, whereas memory repertoires showed none. Findings came from cross-sectional statistics, without long-term follow-up of donors.

Unique molecular identifiers were in the cDNA, with template-switch universal primer binding. A single record per CDR3 protein comes from TCRdb applying MiXCR to the 5' RACE reads. The table lists some 1,700,000 distinct CDR3 sequences, around 33% of them singletons. The donors were all healthy and Caucasian. Input material: cord blood. The source of this sequence is a newborn girl in good health. This chain connects TRBV27 to TRBJ2-1; D gene unclear. CDR3 region: CASKVGQAFYNEQFF. CDR3 DNA: TGTGCCAGCAAGGTGGGTCAGGCCTTCTACAATGAGCAGTTCTTC.